This TCR beta chain was obtained from a study of blood T cell repertoires in COVID-19. This clone has just one count. Generated by immunoSEQ multiplex PCR, the TCRdb table keeps only in-frame clones and is missing some. The sample comprises 150,000 to 200,000 clones, 81% of which are singletons, and about 12% rests with the top ten. The CDR3 spans 18 residues. The chain combines TRBV21-1 with TRBJ1-6; the table's D call, TRBD1, has no DNA check behind it. TRBV21-1 is termed a pseudogene. The sequencing sample was made of peripheral blood. The sequence was obtained from an elderly woman with COVID-19, enrolled during active disease. Written as DNA, the CDR3 is TGTGCCAGCAACGCCTCATTACAGGGGGCGCAGTATAATTCACCCCTCCACTTT. It yields the protein CASNASLQGAQYNSPLHF.